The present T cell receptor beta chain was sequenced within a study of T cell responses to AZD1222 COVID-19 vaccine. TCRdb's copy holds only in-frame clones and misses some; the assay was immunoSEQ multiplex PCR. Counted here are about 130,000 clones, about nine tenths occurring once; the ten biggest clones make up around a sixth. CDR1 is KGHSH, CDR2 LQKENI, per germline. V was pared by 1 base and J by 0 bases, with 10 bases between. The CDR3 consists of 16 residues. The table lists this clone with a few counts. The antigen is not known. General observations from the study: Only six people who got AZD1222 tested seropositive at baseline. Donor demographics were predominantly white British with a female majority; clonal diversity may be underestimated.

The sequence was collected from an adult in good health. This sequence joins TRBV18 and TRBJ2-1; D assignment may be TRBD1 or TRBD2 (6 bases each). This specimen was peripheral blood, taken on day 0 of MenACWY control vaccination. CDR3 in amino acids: CASSPQGGSSYNEQFF. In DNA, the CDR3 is TGTGCCAGCTCACCACAAGGGGGGAGCTCCTACAATGAGCAGTTCTTC.